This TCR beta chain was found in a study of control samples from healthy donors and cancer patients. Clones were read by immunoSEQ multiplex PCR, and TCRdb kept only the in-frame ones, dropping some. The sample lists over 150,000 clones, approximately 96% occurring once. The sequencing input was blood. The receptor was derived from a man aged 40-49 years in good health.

The CDR3 here is CASSLQGQGSNYGYTF. The DNA for the CDR3 is TGTGCCAGCAGCTTACAAGGACAGGGATCTAACTATGGCTACACCTTC. The chain links TRBV7-2 to TRBJ1-2; 8 bases agree with TRBD1. V dropped 2 bases and J dropped 0; count of bases not matched to a gene: 5. The CDR3 sequence is 16 residues long. The germline V gene has CDR1 SGHTA and CDR2 FQGNSA.